This T cell receptor beta chain was identified in a study of blood T cell repertoires in COVID-19. Study-wide background: COVID-19 samples collected from the United States, Italy and Spain covered acute and convalescent phases.

Here immunoSEQ multiplex PCR was the method, and the copy in TCRdb shows in-frame clones only, minus some. The sample shows approximately 310,000 clones, around nine tenths of them seen only once. The CDR3 contains 15 residues. Germline V gene sequence: CDR1 MNHNY, CDR2 SVGAGI (reference sequence). V was pared by 2 bases and J by 1 base, with 11 bases between. Sequencing was performed on peripheral blood. This chain links TRBV6-6 with TRBJ1-1; possible D gene TRBD1, 6 bases. The clonotype was recovered from a man aged 50 to 60 with active or convalescent COVID-19. The chain's CDR3 is CASSYLMTGNTEAFF. For the CDR3, the DNA is TGTGCCAGCAGTTACCTTATGACAGGGAACACTGAAGCTTTCTTT.